Shown below are 12 T cell receptor beta chains from a single sample sequenced in a study of human T cells and chemical hapten exposure. One entry per CDR3 protein, called by TCRdb with MiXCR from the RACE reads. Among tens of thousands of distinct CDR3 sequences listed, about 8.9% were seen once. Noted time point: pre-sensitization, week 0. Noted treatment: therapeutic diphenylcyclopropenone sensitization with weekly scalp DPC. The material was whole blood, obtained in connection with sensitization to the hapten diphenylcyclopropenone (DPC). These receptors were obtained from a woman in her thirties or forties with alopecia areata. Some clones in this sample may be carry-over from other donors' samples.

There are many counts of this clonotype. The rearrangement links TRBV4-3 to TRBJ2-2; possibly TRBD2 for D (6 bases). CDR3 size: 17 residues. V dropped 1 base and J dropped 0 bases, with 12 bases sitting between them. Looked up from germline, CDR1 is LGHNA and CDR2 is YSLEER. The CDR3 DNA reads as TGCGCCAGCAGCCAAGTCTGGGGGGATTCGAACACCGGGGAGCTGTTTTTT. The encoded protein is CASSQVWGDSNTGELFF.

This clonotype has more than one count but fewer than ten. This chain joins TRBV29-1 and TRBJ1-6; D is unclear. With 5 bases removed from V and 7 bases from J, the gap between germline ends came to 15 bases. This CDR3 spans 14 amino acids. Germline V CDR1 and CDR2: SQVTM, ANQGSEA. Here the CDR3 DNA reads TGCAGCGTTCCTCCGGGAAACCAGAATTCACCCCTCCACTTT. Protein sequence: CSVPPGNQNSPLHF.

This clonotype has a count of ten or more. The rearrangement links TRBV6-5 to TRBJ2-5, with TRBD2 identical over 8 bases. Per germline, CDR1 MNHEY and CDR2 SVGAGI. The CDR3 covers 16 residues. V shed 4 bases, J shed 5 bases, and the junction held 12 bases outside the gene matches. The CDR3 DNA reads TGTGCCAGCAGTTTTAGCGGGGACCAACTCGGGGAGACCCAGTACTTC. It yields the protein CASSFSGDQLGETQYF.

The genes are TRBV12-3 or TRBV12-4 and TRBJ1-5, with 8 bases fitting TRBD1. V dropped 2 bases and J dropped 0; count of bases not matched to a gene: 6. The CDR3 covers 17 residues. This chain's CDR3 is CASSLNSGTGSNQPQHF. DNA for the CDR3: TGTGCCAGCAGTTTAAATTCCGGGACAGGTAGCAATCAGCCCCAGCATTTT.

The chain has TRBV6-5 and TRBJ1-1; D not resolved. The CDR3 contains 11 residues. V gave up 7 bases and J gave up 4 bases, with 7 bases separating them. CDR1 and CDR2 (germline): MNHEY, SVGAGI. The CDR3 here is CASTVGTEAFF. CDR3 DNA sequence: TGTGCCAGCACGGTTGGCACTGAAGCTTTCTTT.

This chain joins TRBV3-1 and TRBJ1-2; unclear D gene. CDR3 length: 13 residues. Trimming shortened V by 2 bases and J by 0 bases, and 4 bases separated the two germline ends. Looked up from germline, CDR1 is LGHDT and CDR2 is YNNKEL (reference sequence). CDR3 sequence reads: CASSQLPNYGYTF. CDR3 sequence (DNA): TGTGCCAGCAGCCAATTACCTAACTATGGCTACACCTTC.

This clonotype was found many times. CDR3 residues: CASSLGPSTDTQYF. CDR3 sequence (DNA): TGTGCCAGCAGCTTAGGCCCTAGCACAGATACGCAGTATTTT. The chain joins TRBV7-2 to TRBJ2-3; no reliable D call. The germline V gene encodes CDR1 SGHTA and CDR2 FQGNSA. This CDR3 is built from 14 residues. Trimming took off 1 base at V and 0 bases at J, with 5 bases between the two ends. The whole variable domain, remainder taken from reference TRBV7-2 and TRBJ2-3, is GAGVSQSPSNKVTEKGKDVELRCDPISGHTALYWYRQSLGQGLEFLIYFQGNSAPDKSGLPSDRFSAERTGGSVSTLTIQRTQQEDSAVYLCASSLGPSTDTQYFGPGTRLTVL.

Ten or more counts support this clonotype. The chain links TRBV10-3 to TRBJ2-2; TRBD2 might be the D (7 bases). Trimming pared 0 bases from V and 3 bases from J, leaving 14 bases between. In germline, CDR1 is ENHRY, CDR2 SYGVKD. This CDR3 spans 17 amino acids. As DNA, the CDR3 is TGTGCCATCAGTGAGTCGACGGGGGGCTCGGACACCGGGGAGCTGTTTTTT. Amino acids: CAISESTGGSDTGELFF.

J is TRBJ2-7 and V is TRBV20-1; 10 bases are shared with TRBD1. Germline CDR1 and CDR2: DFQATT and SNEGSKA (reference sequence). The CDR3 extends over 15 amino acids. V gave up 3 bases and J gave up 3 bases; unmatched junction bases: 8. The CDR3 loop is CSARAPGTGVYEQYF. CDR3 nucleotide sequence: TGCAGTGCTAGGGCTCCCGGGACAGGGGTCTACGAGCAGTACTTC.

This clonotype has ten or more counts. The chain recombines TRBV20-1 with TRBJ2-4; 9 bases are shared with TRBD2. Germline V gene sequence: CDR1 DFQATT, CDR2 SNEGSKA (reference sequence). The J segment lost 6 bases and the V segment lost 6 bases, leaving 9 bases of the junction unmatched. This CDR3 is 14 amino acids long. The CDR3 here is CSATPLAGRNIQYF. CDR3 DNA: TGCAGTGCCACCCCCCTAGCGGGGAGAAACATTCAGTACTTC.

With regard to this clonotype: It may be a read error: a sequence one base away is much more abundant. The chain is built from TRBV29-1 and TRBJ1-5; the D gene is possibly TRBD1 (5 bases). Germline V CDR1 and CDR2: SQVTM, ANQGSEA. This CDR3 has 11 residues. The CDR3 DNA reads as TGCAGCGTCGGGGGAGATCAGTCCCAGCATTTT. It translates to CSVGGDQSQHF.

V and J are TRBV18 and TRBJ1-3; no clear D. Trimming took 6 bases from V and 8 from J, leaving 8 bases between them. Germline-derived CDR1 and CDR2 are KGHSH and LQKENI. The CDR3 spans 11 residues. This CDR3 reads CASSKEDTIYF. Written as DNA, the CDR3 is TGTGCCAGCTCCAAGGAAGACACCATATATTTT.